These 11 T cell receptor beta chains share one sample of origin, sequenced in a study of CD4 T cells in relation to SARS-CoV-2 and coronaviruses. TCRdb's table, derived via immunoSEQ multiplex PCR, lists solely in-frame clones and lacks some. Here the sample spans under 70,000 clones, 75% to 90% being singletons. The unexposed donors gave CD4+ T cells in about 2011-2019, prior to COVID-19. Sequencing used memory CD4+ T cells from PBMCs. The receptors here all came from a human donor in good health.

The genes are TRBV27 and TRBJ2-5, with 12 nucleotides matching TRBD2. This CDR3 spans 16 amino acids. CDR1 MNHEY and CDR2 SMNVEV come from the germline V gene (reference sequence). V was clipped by 5 bases and J by 4 bases; unmatched bases: 8. The CDR3 DNA reads TGTGCCAGCAGTCCACGAGGACTAGCGGGATTAGAGACCCAGTACTTC. It specifies CASSPRGLAGLETQYF.

The rearrangement uses TRBV10-3 and TRBJ2-7, with a tentative D call TRBD2 (6 bases). CDR1 and CDR2 from the germline V gene are ENHRY and SYGVKD. Trimming stripped 8 bases from V and 1 base from J, with 12 bases between. This CDR3 spans 13 amino acids. The CDR3 loop reads CAIGVGGSYEQYF. In nucleotides, the CDR3 is TGTGCCATCGGCGTCGGGGGTTCCTACGAGCAGTACTTC.

The gene calls are TRBV15 and TRBJ2-2; D remains unclear. Trimming took 0 bases from V and 8 from J, leaving 10 bases between them. The germline gives CDR1 LNHNV, CDR2 YYDKDF (reference sequence). CDR3 size: 14 residues. Here the CDR3 reads CATSRDRVGGELFF. CDR3 bases: TGTGCCACCAGCAGAGATCGAGTAGGTGGGGAGCTGTTTTTT.

V gene TRBV11-3 combines with J gene TRBJ2-2, with D unresolved. Trimming left V 1 base short and J 0 bases short, with 6 bases between. CDR1 is SGHNT and CDR2 is YENEEA in the germline V gene. CDR3 length equals 15 residues. In DNA, the CDR3 is TGTGCCAGCAGCTTAGGCCAGCCGAACACCGGGGAGCTGTTTTTT. This codes for CASSLGQPNTGELFF.

The rearrangement joins TRBV6-2 or TRBV6-3 to TRBJ2-1, with TRBD2 as a possible D gene (6 bases). Per the germline V gene, CDR1 is MNHEY and CDR2 is SVGEGT. The CDR3 has 14 residues. V was trimmed by 0 bases and J by 7 bases, leaving 10 bases between them. This chain's CDR3 is CASSYSGLRNEQFF. Here the CDR3 DNA reads TGTGCCAGCAGTTACTCGGGACTCCGAAATGAGCAGTTCTTC.

The chain joins TRBV28 to TRBJ1-2; TRBD1 aligns across 7 bases. CDR1 MDHEN and CDR2 SYDVKM come from the germline V gene. The CDR3 has 14 amino acids. The CDR3 is CVSRDSTSNYGYTF. CDR3 sequence (DNA): TGTGTTTCTAGGGACAGCACGTCTAACTATGGCTACACCTTC.

The V call is TRBV9, the J call TRBJ2-3, with no clear D. Germline V gene sequence: CDR1 SGDLS, CDR2 YYNGEE. V was shortened by 0 bases and J by 3 bases, with 5 bases between the two germline ends. CDR3 length equals 13 residues. CDR3 nucleotide sequence: TGTGCCAGCAGCGTAGGTGTGACAGATACGCAGTATTTT. Amino acids: CASSVGVTDTQYF. Drawing the rest from reference TRBV9 and TRBJ2-3, the complete variable domain is DSGVTQTPKHLITATGQRVTLRCSPRSGDLSVYWYQQSLDQGLQFLIQYYNGEERAKGNILERFSAQQFPDLHSELNLSSLELGDSALYFCASSVGVTDTQYFGPGTRLTVL.

V is TRBV5-1 and J is TRBJ2-1, with 15 bases matching TRBD2. J lost 7 bases, V lost 4 bases, and 3 bases had no gene match. The germline gives CDR1 SGHRS, CDR2 YFSETQ. The CDR3 loop spans 15 amino acids. The CDR3 loop is CASSGGLAGGNEQFF. CDR3 coding DNA: TGCGCCAGCAGCGGAGGACTAGCGGGAGGGAATGAGCAGTTCTTC.

This chain links TRBV7-3 with TRBJ2-2, with 8 bases identical to TRBD2. Germline lookup yields CDR1 SGHTA and CDR2 FQGTGA. This CDR3 region has 14 residues. With 5 bases clipped from V and 5 bases from J, the junction kept 4 bases outside the gene matches. As DNA, the CDR3 is TGTGCCAGCAGCCCTCGGGGGGGAACCGGGGAGCTGTTTTTT. The encoded protein is CASSPRGGTGELFF.

The rearrangement links TRBV12-3 or TRBV12-4 to TRBJ1-2; D may be TRBD1 (5 bases). The V gene lost 1 base and the J gene lost 8 bases, with 11 bases spanning the gap. This CDR3 contains 13 residues. The CDR3, as DNA: TGTGCCAGCAGTTTAGGTCAGGGACGGGGCTACACCTTC. Translated: CASSLGQGRGYTF.

This chain uses TRBV5-1 with TRBJ2-3; 13 nucleotides line up with TRBD2. This CDR3 contains 19 residues. The V segment lost 1 base and the J segment 2 bases; nucleotides outside the gene matches: 10. Germline values: CDR1 SGHRS, CDR2 YFSETQ. The DNA for the CDR3 is TGCGCCAGCAGCTTGCCAAGGACTAGCGGGAGCGGGATCACAGATACGCAGTATTTT. Amino acids: CASSLPRTSGSGITDTQYF. The full variable domain, with the rest looked up from reference TRBV5-1 and TRBJ2-3, is KAGVTQTPRYLIKTRGQQVTLSCSPISGHRSVSWYQQTPGQGLQFLFEYFSETQRNKGNFPGRFSGRQFSNSRSEMNVSTLELGDSALYLCASSLPRTSGSGITDTQYFGPGTRLTVL.